These 4 T cell receptor beta chains originate from one sample sequenced in a study of cytomegalovirus exposure and HLA in healthy donors. The PCR used 60 Vbeta and 13 Jbeta primers. Some clones are missing from TCRdb's copy, which holds only in-frame ones; the method was immunoSEQ multiplex PCR. The table includes more than 80,000 clones, 70% to 75% detected once. The sequenced sample was PBMCs. Source of these receptors: a man in his fifties or sixties in good health and CMV-seronegative.

In its sample, this clone was seen a few times. As DNA, the CDR3 is TGCGCCAGCAGCGAGGGGACAGGGGGTAACACTGAAGCTTTCTTT. Translating it yields CASSEGTGGNTEAFF. This chain uses TRBV5-1 with TRBJ1-1; 11 nucleotides line up with TRBD1. V trimming: 4 bases; J trimming: 2 bases; junction bases outside the gene matches: 4. The V gene's germline CDR1 is SGHRS and CDR2 YFSETQ. The CDR3 has 15 amino acids.

CDR3 sequence reads: CASSPDPGQPDYGYTF. The CDR3 DNA reads as TGTGCCAGCAGCCCCGATCCGGGACAGCCTGACTATGGCTACACCTTC. This chain joins TRBV11-2 and TRBJ1-2, with TRBD1 matching 7 bases. The junction had 12 bases not matched to a gene; V was cut back by 5 bases and J by 3 bases. In germline, CDR1 is SGHAT, CDR2 FQNNGV. This CDR3 is 16 amino acids long.

The genes are TRBV2 and TRBJ1-1; possibly TRBD1 for D (6 bases). This CDR3 comprises 15 residues. The V gene's germline CDR1 is SNHLY and CDR2 FYNNEI. V lost 7 bases and J lost 0, with 15 bases in between. The chain's CDR3 is CASTETGVMNTEAFF. CDR3 nucleotides: TGTGCCAGCACCGAGACAGGCGTCATGAACACTGAAGCTTTCTTT.

V gene TRBV6-4 combines with J gene TRBJ2-1; 10 bases match TRBD2. Trimming took 7 bases from V and 6 from J; bases not matched to a gene: 12. The CDR3 runs 16 residues. Per the germline V gene, CDR1 is MRHNA and CDR2 is SNTAGT. CDR3 sequence reads: CASNCRSGGACNEQFF. The CDR3 DNA reads TGTGCCAGCAATTGTCGGAGCGGGGGGGCATGCAATGAGCAGTTCTTC.